Described below is a single TCR beta chain sequence and its context. The antigen remains unidentified. CDR3 size: 13 residues. V was shortened by 2 bases and J by 0 bases, with 4 bases between the two germline ends. Germline V CDR1 and CDR2: MNHNS, SASEGT. This sample is part of a study of T cells in Graves' hyperthyroidism and ophthalmopathy. Study details: Any treatment followed the collection of peripheral blood at initial diagnosis. Overall study findings and caveats: Stable hyperthyroidism and ophthalmopathy were separated using 13 V-J signatures. Before onset, ophthalmopathy was predicted by the model a median roughly 6.8 months earlier.

RNA transcripts yielded amplified TCR beta CDR3 regions. TCR CDR3 underwent first-round RT-PCR with the HTBI primer set. TCRdb itself ran the multiplex PCR reads through MiXCR, one entry per CDR3 protein. Of around 530,000 distinct CDR3 sequences listed, roughly 18% are singletons. This clonotype originated in a woman in her late teens or twenties with Graves' ophthalmopathy. The rearrangement joins TRBV6-1 to TRBJ1-1; D remains unclear. The sequenced sample consisted of blood. The CDR3 loop is CASSETMNTEAFF. In DNA, the CDR3 is TGTGCCAGCAGTGAAACCATGAACACTGAAGCTTTCTTT.